Listed below are T cell receptor beta chains from one sample, sequenced in a study of cytomegalovirus exposure and HLA in healthy donors. The assay was immunoSEQ multiplex PCR, and TCRdb's table has in-frame clones only and misses some. The profile shows around 110,000 clones, roughly four fifths of them singletons. The sample comprised PBMCs. Source of these receptors: a man aged 50 to 60 in good health and CMV-seronegative. Both conserved end residues are part of each CDR3. Fields, in order: clone size, D gene, J gene, V gene, CDR3 DNA, CDR3 protein. The D gene is left open where the match is weak. Clone size appears in some rows only: once, few, many, or a class for an expanded clone.

clone_size: NA; d_call: NA; j_call: TRBJ1-4; v_call: TRBV19; cdr3_nt: TGTGCCTCGCGAGACTCTGGAGAAAAACTGTTTTTT; cdr3_aa: CASRDSGEKLFF
clone_size: NA; d_call: NA; j_call: TRBJ2-1; v_call: TRBV13; cdr3_nt: TGTGCCAGCAGGGCGGGCCTTTTGGGGAATGAGCAGTTCTTC; cdr3_aa: CASRAGLLGNEQFF
clone_size: NA; d_call: TRBD1; j_call: TRBJ1-1; v_call: TRBV28; cdr3_nt: TGTGCCAGCAGGACAGGGCCCAAAGCTTTCTTT; cdr3_aa: CASRTGPKAFF
clone_size: NA; d_call: TRBD1; j_call: TRBJ2-3; v_call: TRBV5-8; cdr3_nt: TGTGCCAGCAGCACCGACAGGGTTGGTACAGATACGCAGTATTTT; cdr3_aa: CASSTDRVGTDTQYF
clone_size: NA; d_call: TRBD2; j_call: TRBJ2-3; v_call: TRBV30; cdr3_nt: TGTGCCTGGACTGGCCTAGCGGGGCAGTATTTT; cdr3_aa: CAWTGLAGQYF
clone_size: NA; d_call: NA; j_call: TRBJ1-2; v_call: TRBV7-9; cdr3_nt: TGTGCCAGCAGCTCCTCCCTTCTACAGGGAACCAACTATGGCTACACCTTC; cdr3_aa: CASSSSLLQGTNYGYTF
clone_size: NA; d_call: NA; j_call: TRBJ1-5; v_call: TRBV19; cdr3_nt: TGTGCCAGTAGGGAGGGGTACAATCAGCCCCAGCATTTT; cdr3_aa: CASREGYNQPQHF
clone_size: NA; d_call: NA; j_call: TRBJ2-7; v_call: TRBV6-5; cdr3_nt: TGTGCCAGCAAGTCGACAGGTATCCACGAGCAGTACTTC; cdr3_aa: CASKSTGIHEQYF
clone_size: NA; d_call: NA; j_call: TRBJ2-2; v_call: TRBV7-9; cdr3_nt: TGTGCCAGCAGCCGGGGGGCCGCGTACACCGGGGAGCTGTTTTTT; cdr3_aa: CASSRGAAYTGELFF
clone_size: NA; d_call: TRBD1; j_call: TRBJ2-5; v_call: TRBV19; cdr3_nt: TGTGCCAGTACAGACAGGGAAGAGACCCAGTACTTC; cdr3_aa: CASTDREETQYF
clone_size: few; d_call: TRBD1; j_call: TRBJ2-5; v_call: TRBV7-9; cdr3_nt: TGTTCCAGCAGCTTCGACGGGACAGGAGATAACCAAGAGACCCAGTACTTC; cdr3_aa: CSSSFDGTGDNQETQYF
clone_size: NA; d_call: NA; j_call: TRBJ1-1; v_call: TRBV5-1; cdr3_nt: TGCGCCAGCAGCTTGGTAGCAGGGACTCCAAGAACTGAAGCTTTCTTT; cdr3_aa: CASSLVAGTPRTEAFF
clone_size: NA; d_call: NA; j_call: TRBJ1-4; v_call: TRBV6-5; cdr3_nt: TGTGCCAGCAGTTACGCGCCAGGGCTTAATGAAAAACTGTTTTTT; cdr3_aa: CASSYAPGLNEKLFF
clone_size: NA; d_call: NA; j_call: TRBJ1-2; v_call: TRBV7-8; cdr3_nt: TGTGCCAGCAGCCAAGCAGGGGTCTATGGCTACACCTTC; cdr3_aa: CASSQAGVYGYTF
clone_size: NA; d_call: NA; j_call: TRBJ1-2; v_call: TRBV19; cdr3_nt: TGTGCCAGTAGCGAACAGGCGGTCTATGGCTACACCTTC; cdr3_aa: CASSEQAVYGYTF
clone_size: few; d_call: NA; j_call: TRBJ2-1; v_call: TRBV4-2; cdr3_nt: TGTGCCAGCAGCCCAAGACCGGGGTATAATGAGCAGTTCTTC; cdr3_aa: CASSPRPGYNEQFF
clone_size: NA; d_call: NA; j_call: TRBJ1-2; v_call: TRBV7-2; cdr3_nt: TGTGCCAGCAGCTTATCGGGGGATAACTATGGCTACACCTTC; cdr3_aa: CASSLSGDNYGYTF
clone_size: NA; d_call: TRBD1; j_call: TRBJ1-2; v_call: TRBV10-3; cdr3_nt: TGTGCCATCAGTGAGGGGGACAGCTATGGCTACACCTTC; cdr3_aa: CAISEGDSYGYTF
clone_size: NA; d_call: TRBD2; j_call: TRBJ2-3; v_call: TRBV25-1; cdr3_nt: TGTGCCAGCAGTACCCGACTAGCGGGGGGCTCCACAGATACGCAGTATTTT; cdr3_aa: CASSTRLAGGSTDTQYF
clone_size: NA; d_call: NA; j_call: TRBJ2-1; v_call: TRBV6-5; cdr3_nt: TGTGCCAGCAGTTACGACACGCAACCCTACAATGAGCAGTTCTTC; cdr3_aa: CASSYDTQPYNEQFF
clone_size: few; d_call: TRBD1; j_call: TRBJ1-5; v_call: TRBV25-1; cdr3_nt: TGTGCCAGCAGTGCGACAGGGGCCGGTCAGCCCCAGCATTTT; cdr3_aa: CASSATGAGQPQHF
clone_size: NA; d_call: NA; j_call: TRBJ1-6; v_call: TRBV6-1; cdr3_nt: TGTGCCAGCAGTGAAGTTGATAGGAGCTCCTATAATTCACCCCTCCACTTT; cdr3_aa: CASSEVDRSSYNSPLHF
clone_size: NA; d_call: NA; j_call: TRBJ1-5; v_call: TRBV19; cdr3_nt: TGTGCCAGTATTCAACCGGGTCAGCCCCAGCATTTT; cdr3_aa: CASIQPGQPQHF
clone_size: few; d_call: TRBD2; j_call: TRBJ2-1; v_call: TRBV7-9; cdr3_nt: TGTGCCAGCAGCACTAGCGGGCCCAGCTCCTACAATGAGCAGTTCTTC; cdr3_aa: CASSTSGPSSYNEQFF
clone_size: NA; d_call: NA; j_call: TRBJ2-1; v_call: TRBV30; cdr3_nt: TGTGCCTGGAGTGCGAGGGAGAGGCAGTTCTTC; cdr3_aa: CAWSARERQFF
clone_size: NA; d_call: NA; j_call: TRBJ1-6; v_call: TRBV6-4; cdr3_nt: TGTGCCAGCAGTGAGACGGCGGGTTCACCCCTCCACTTT; cdr3_aa: CASSETAGSPLHF
clone_size: NA; d_call: TRBD2; j_call: TRBJ2-1; v_call: TRBV6-4; cdr3_nt: TGTGCCAGCAGTGTCGAACCGTTGGCGGGGGGGCAAAGAGAGCAGTTCTTC; cdr3_aa: CASSVEPLAGGQREQFF
clone_size: once; d_call: NA; j_call: TRBJ2-2; v_call: TRBV14; cdr3_nt: TGTGCCAGCAGCCGCGGTCGGGGGACCGGGGAGCTGTTTTTT; cdr3_aa: CASSRGRGTGELFF
clone_size: NA; d_call: NA; j_call: TRBJ1-5; v_call: TRBV15; cdr3_nt: TGTGCCACCAGTCTCGGTCAGCCCCAGCATTTT; cdr3_aa: CATSLGQPQHF
clone_size: NA; d_call: TRBD1; j_call: TRBJ1-6; v_call: TRBV9; cdr3_nt: TGTGCCAGCAGCGAACAGGGGTATAATTCACCCCTCCACTTT; cdr3_aa: CASSEQGYNSPLHF
clone_size: NA; d_call: TRBD1; j_call: TRBJ1-5; v_call: TRBV6-6; cdr3_nt: TGTGCCAGCAGTCCGGACAGGCGTCGCAATCAGCCCCAGCATTTT; cdr3_aa: CASSPDRRRNQPQHF
clone_size: NA; d_call: NA; j_call: TRBJ2-5; v_call: TRBV7-7; cdr3_nt: TGTGCTAGCAGCCTAAAACTAGGATGGGAGACCCAGTACTTC; cdr3_aa: CASSLKLGWETQYF
clone_size: few; d_call: NA; j_call: TRBJ1-5; v_call: TRBV6-5; cdr3_nt: TGTGCCAGCAGTCTAACAGGGAATCAGCCCCAGCATTTT; cdr3_aa: CASSLTGNQPQHF
clone_size: NA; d_call: NA; j_call: TRBJ1-5; v_call: TRBV18; cdr3_nt: TGTGCCAGCTCACCGGGGGTCGGAGGGGAGCAGCCCCAGCATTTT; cdr3_aa: CASSPGVGGEQPQHF
clone_size: NA; d_call: NA; j_call: TRBJ2-1; v_call: TRBV4-2; cdr3_nt: TGTGCCAGCAGCCAAGGCGCATTCGTCTCCTACAATGAGCAGTTCTTC; cdr3_aa: CASSQGAFVSYNEQFF
clone_size: NA; d_call: NA; j_call: TRBJ1-4; v_call: TRBV2; cdr3_nt: TGTGCCAGCAGTTACCGACAGACTAATGAAAAACTGTTTTTT; cdr3_aa: CASSYRQTNEKLFF
clone_size: NA; d_call: NA; j_call: TRBJ1-1; v_call: TRBV19; cdr3_nt: TGTGCCAGTAGTTTTCCCGGGGAACCCGAAGCTTTCTTT; cdr3_aa: CASSFPGEPEAFF
clone_size: NA; d_call: TRBD1; j_call: TRBJ2-1; v_call: TRBV13; cdr3_nt: TGTGCCAGCAGCTTAGTCCGGACAGGGGGCGTTGGGCATGAGCAGTTCTTC; cdr3_aa: CASSLVRTGGVGHEQFF
clone_size: NA; d_call: NA; j_call: TRBJ2-1; v_call: TRBV30; cdr3_nt: TGTGCCTGGAGTCGGGGAATCCTTGATGAGCAGTTCTTC; cdr3_aa: CAWSRGILDEQFF
clone_size: NA; d_call: NA; j_call: TRBJ1-1; v_call: TRBV28; cdr3_nt: TGTGCCACCCTGGGGGGGGGCCGCACTGAAGCTTTCTTT; cdr3_aa: CATLGGGRTEAFF
clone_size: NA; d_call: NA; j_call: TRBJ1-1; v_call: TRBV6-5; cdr3_nt: TGTGCCAGCAGCCTCCAGGGTATGAACACTGAAGCTTTCTTT; cdr3_aa: CASSLQGMNTEAFF
clone_size: NA; d_call: NA; j_call: TRBJ1-1; v_call: TRBV10-3; cdr3_nt: TGTGCCATCAAGACAGAGGCTGAAGCTTTCTTT; cdr3_aa: CAIKTEAEAFF
clone_size: NA; d_call: NA; j_call: TRBJ2-2; v_call: TRBV25-1; cdr3_nt: TGTGCCAGCAGTGAATATACAGAGAACACCGGGGAGCTGTTTTTT; cdr3_aa: CASSEYTENTGELFF
clone_size: NA; d_call: NA; j_call: TRBJ1-1; v_call: TRBV6-5; cdr3_nt: TGTGCCAGCAGACGGACAGCCAACACTGAAGCTTTCTTT; cdr3_aa: CASRRTANTEAFF
clone_size: NA; d_call: NA; j_call: TRBJ1-4; v_call: TRBV5-5; cdr3_nt: TGTGCCAGCAGCTTGATTGCGGAGGGTGGGGAAAAACTGTTTTTT; cdr3_aa: CASSLIAEGGEKLFF
clone_size: NA; d_call: NA; j_call: TRBJ1-1; v_call: TRBV6-6; cdr3_nt: TGTGCCAGCATCAGGAACACTGAAGCTTTCTTT; cdr3_aa: CASIRNTEAFF
clone_size: NA; d_call: TRBD1; j_call: TRBJ1-1; v_call: TRBV19; cdr3_nt: TGTGCCAGTAGTATAAGGGACAGTGTGTGGACTGAAGCTTTCTTT; cdr3_aa: CASSIRDSVWTEAFF
clone_size: NA; d_call: NA; j_call: TRBJ1-2; v_call: TRBV30; cdr3_nt: TGTGCCTGGAGTGAAGGGGATGGCTACACCTTC; cdr3_aa: CAWSEGDGYTF
clone_size: few; d_call: NA; j_call: TRBJ1-3; v_call: TRBV5-5; cdr3_nt: TGTGCCAGCAGCTTGGCGGGAAACACCATATATTTT; cdr3_aa: CASSLAGNTIYF
clone_size: NA; d_call: TRBD2; j_call: TRBJ2-7; v_call: TRBV9; cdr3_nt: TGTGCCAGCAGCGTCAGCGGGGGGAGGTACGAGCAGTACTTC; cdr3_aa: CASSVSGGRYEQYF
clone_size: once; d_call: NA; j_call: TRBJ1-4; v_call: TRBV18; cdr3_nt: TGTGCCAGCTCACCTGGGGCCACAACTAATGAAAAACTGTTTTTT; cdr3_aa: CASSPGATTNEKLFF
clone_size: NA; d_call: TRBD1; j_call: TRBJ1-2; v_call: TRBV19; cdr3_nt: TGTGCCAGTAGTATCCCTGGGACAGGGGCTGGCTACACCTTC; cdr3_aa: CASSIPGTGAGYTF
clone_size: NA; d_call: NA; j_call: TRBJ2-4; v_call: TRBV30; cdr3_nt: TGTGCCTGGAGTCCGCTATCGATCCTAAACATTCAGTACTTC; cdr3_aa: CAWSPLSILNIQYF
clone_size: NA; d_call: NA; j_call: TRBJ1-5; v_call: TRBV19; cdr3_nt: TGTGCCAGTAGTACCTATATTAGCAATCAGCCCCAGCATTTT; cdr3_aa: CASSTYISNQPQHF
clone_size: NA; d_call: NA; j_call: TRBJ2-3; v_call: TRBV2; cdr3_nt: TGTGCCAGCAGGACAGGTGGAAGAAGCACAGATACGCAGTATTTT; cdr3_aa: CASRTGGRSTDTQYF
clone_size: NA; d_call: NA; j_call: TRBJ1-1; v_call: TRBV7-9; cdr3_nt: TGTGCCAGCAGCAAAGGGGGGGCAGGCCCGAACACTGAAGCTTTCTTT; cdr3_aa: CASSKGGAGPNTEAFF
clone_size: NA; d_call: TRBD1; j_call: TRBJ2-4; v_call: TRBV20-1; cdr3_nt: TGCAGTGCTAGAGAAAGAACAGGGGGGTACTTC; cdr3_aa: CSARERTGGYF
clone_size: NA; d_call: NA; j_call: TRBJ2-1; v_call: TRBV7-9; cdr3_nt: TGTTCCAGCAGCATCGGGGGCTACAATGAGCAGTTCTTC; cdr3_aa: CSSSIGGYNEQFF
clone_size: NA; d_call: TRBD2; j_call: TRBJ2-4; v_call: TRBV5-4; cdr3_nt: TGTGCCAGCAGCTACGGCGGGGGTCCACGAAACATTCAGTACTTC; cdr3_aa: CASSYGGGPRNIQYF